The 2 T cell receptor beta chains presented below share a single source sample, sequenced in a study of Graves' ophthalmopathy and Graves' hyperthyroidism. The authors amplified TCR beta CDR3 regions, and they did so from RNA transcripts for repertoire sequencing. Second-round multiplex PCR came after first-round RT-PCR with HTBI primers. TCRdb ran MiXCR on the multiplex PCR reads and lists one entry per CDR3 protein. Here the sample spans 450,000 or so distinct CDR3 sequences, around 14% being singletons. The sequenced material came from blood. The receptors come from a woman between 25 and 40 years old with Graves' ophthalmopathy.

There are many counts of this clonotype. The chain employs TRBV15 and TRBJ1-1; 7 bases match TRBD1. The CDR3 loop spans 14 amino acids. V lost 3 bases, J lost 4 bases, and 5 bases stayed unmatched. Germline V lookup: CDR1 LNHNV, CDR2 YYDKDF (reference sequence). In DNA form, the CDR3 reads TGTGCCACCAGCAGTGAGACAGGGATCACTGAAGCTTTCTTT. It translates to CATSSETGITEAFF.

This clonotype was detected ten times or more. In DNA, the CDR3 is TGTGCCAGCAGCTCTTCCGGGACAGGCTATGGCTACACCTTC. This encodes CASSSSGTGYGYTF. This rearrangement joins TRBV7-3 to TRBJ1-2, with TRBD1 matching 8 bases. CDR3 size: 14 residues. CDR1 and CDR2 from the germline V gene are SGHTA and FQGTGA. The V and J ends lost 4 bases and 4 bases, in that order; junction bases with no gene match: 5.